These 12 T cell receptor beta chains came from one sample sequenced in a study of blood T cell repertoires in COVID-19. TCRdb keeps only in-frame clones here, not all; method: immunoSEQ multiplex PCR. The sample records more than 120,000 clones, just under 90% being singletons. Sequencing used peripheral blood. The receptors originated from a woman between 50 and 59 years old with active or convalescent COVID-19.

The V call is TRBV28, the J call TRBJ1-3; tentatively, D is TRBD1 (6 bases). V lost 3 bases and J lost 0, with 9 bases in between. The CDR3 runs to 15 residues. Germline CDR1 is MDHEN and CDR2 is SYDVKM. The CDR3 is CASSLTGNSGNTIYF. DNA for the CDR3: TGTGCCAGCAGTTTGACAGGCAACTCTGGAAACACCATATATTTT.

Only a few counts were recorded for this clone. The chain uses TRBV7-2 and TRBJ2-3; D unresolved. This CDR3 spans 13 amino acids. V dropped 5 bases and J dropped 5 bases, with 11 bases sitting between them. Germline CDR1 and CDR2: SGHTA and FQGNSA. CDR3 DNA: TGTGCCAGCAGCGCAGCCTACAGAGATACGCAGTATTTT. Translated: CASSAAYRDTQYF.

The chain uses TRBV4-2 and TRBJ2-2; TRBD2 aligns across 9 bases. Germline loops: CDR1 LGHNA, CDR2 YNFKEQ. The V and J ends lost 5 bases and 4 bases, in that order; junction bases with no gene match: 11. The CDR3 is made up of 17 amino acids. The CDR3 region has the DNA TGTGCCAGCAGCACCTTAGTGGGACTAGCAGGCACCGGGGAGCTGTTTTTT. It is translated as CASSTLVGLAGTGELFF.

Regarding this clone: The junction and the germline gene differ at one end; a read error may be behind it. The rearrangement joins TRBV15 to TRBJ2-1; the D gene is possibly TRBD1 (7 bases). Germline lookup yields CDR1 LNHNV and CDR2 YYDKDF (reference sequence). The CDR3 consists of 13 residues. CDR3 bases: TGTGCAACCAGTGGGGGCGGGACAGATGAGCAGTTCTTC. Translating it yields CATSGGGTDEQFF.

CDR3 sequence reads: CASSIGASSYNEQFF. CDR3 sequence (DNA): TGTGCCAGTAGTATAGGGGCGAGCTCCTACAATGAGCAGTTCTTC. V gene TRBV19 combines with J gene TRBJ2-1; D is unresolved. The V and J ends lost 1 base and 0 bases respectively, with 7 bases between them. CDR1 is LNHDA, CDR2 SQIVND, per germline (reference sequence). This CDR3 has 15 residues. Together with reference TRBV19 and TRBJ2-1, the CDR3 gives the full variable domain: DGGITQSPKYLFRKEGQNVTLSCEQNLNHDAMYWYRQDPGQGLRLIYYSQIVNDFQKGDIAEGYSVSREKKESFPLTVTSAQKNPTAFYLCASSIGASSYNEQFFGPGTRLTVL.

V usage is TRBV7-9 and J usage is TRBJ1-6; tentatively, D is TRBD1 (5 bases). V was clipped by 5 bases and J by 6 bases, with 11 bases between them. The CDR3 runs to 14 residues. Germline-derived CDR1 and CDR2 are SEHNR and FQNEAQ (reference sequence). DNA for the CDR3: TGTGCCAGCAGCCAATTGGGGGGTAATTCACCCCTCCACTTT. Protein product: CASSQLGGNSPLHF.

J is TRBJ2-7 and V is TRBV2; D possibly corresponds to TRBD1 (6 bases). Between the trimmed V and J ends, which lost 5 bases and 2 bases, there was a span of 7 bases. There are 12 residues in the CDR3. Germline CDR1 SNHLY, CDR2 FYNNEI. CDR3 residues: CASSRTAYEQYF. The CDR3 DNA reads TGTGCCAGCAGTCGGACAGCCTACGAGCAGTACTTC.

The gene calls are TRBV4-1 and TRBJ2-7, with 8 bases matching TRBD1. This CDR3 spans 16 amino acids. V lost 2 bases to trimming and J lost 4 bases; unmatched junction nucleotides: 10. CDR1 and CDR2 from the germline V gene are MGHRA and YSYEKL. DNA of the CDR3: TGCGCCAGCAGCCAACAACGGACAGGGTCGGGGTACGAGCAGTACTTC. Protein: CASSQQRTGSGYEQYF.

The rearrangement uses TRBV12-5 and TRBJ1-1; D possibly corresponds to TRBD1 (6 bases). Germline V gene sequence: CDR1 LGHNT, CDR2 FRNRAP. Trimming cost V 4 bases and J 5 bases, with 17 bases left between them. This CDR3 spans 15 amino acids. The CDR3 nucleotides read TGTGCTAGTGGTTCAGGACAGCTATCTTGGACTGAAGCTTTCTTT. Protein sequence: CASGSGQLSWTEAFF.

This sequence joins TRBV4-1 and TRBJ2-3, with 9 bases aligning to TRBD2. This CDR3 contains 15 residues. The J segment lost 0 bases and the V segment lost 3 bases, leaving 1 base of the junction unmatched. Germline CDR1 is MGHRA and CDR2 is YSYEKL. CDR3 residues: CASSHSGRSTDTQYF. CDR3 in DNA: TGCGCCAGCAGCCATAGCGGGAGAAGCACAGATACGCAGTATTTT.

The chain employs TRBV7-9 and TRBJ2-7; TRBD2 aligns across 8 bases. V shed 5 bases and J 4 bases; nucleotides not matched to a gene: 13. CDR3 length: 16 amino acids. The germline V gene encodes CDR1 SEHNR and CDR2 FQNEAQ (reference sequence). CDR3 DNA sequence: TGTGCCAGCAGCAACCGGGCTAGCGGGTCGGAATACGAGCAGTACTTC. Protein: CASSNRASGSEYEQYF.

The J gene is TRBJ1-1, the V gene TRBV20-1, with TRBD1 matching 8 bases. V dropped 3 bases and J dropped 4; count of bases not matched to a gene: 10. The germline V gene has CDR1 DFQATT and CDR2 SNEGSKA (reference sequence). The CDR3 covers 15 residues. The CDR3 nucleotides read TGCAGTGCTAGTAGGGCAGGGGGCTACAGCACTGAAGCTTTCTTT. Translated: CSASRAGGYSTEAFF.